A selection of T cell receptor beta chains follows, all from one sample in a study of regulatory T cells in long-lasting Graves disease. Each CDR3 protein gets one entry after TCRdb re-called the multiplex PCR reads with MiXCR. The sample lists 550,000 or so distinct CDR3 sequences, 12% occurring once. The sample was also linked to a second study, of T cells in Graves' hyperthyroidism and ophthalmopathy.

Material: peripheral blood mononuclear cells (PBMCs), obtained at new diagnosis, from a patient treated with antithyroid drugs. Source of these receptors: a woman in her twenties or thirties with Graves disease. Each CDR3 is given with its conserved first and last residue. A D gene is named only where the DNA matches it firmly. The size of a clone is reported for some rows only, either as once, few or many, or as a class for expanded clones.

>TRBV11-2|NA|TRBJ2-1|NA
TGTGCCAGCAGCTTTGAGCCTGAATTATCGACGGTCTTGCAGTTCTTC
CASSFEPELSTVLQFF
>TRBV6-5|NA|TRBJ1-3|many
TGTGCCAGCGGTTCCTTGATCGCACCGGGTGGAAACACCATATATTTT
CASGSLIAPGGNTIYF
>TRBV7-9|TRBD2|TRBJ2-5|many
TGTGCCAGCAGCTTCTGGACTAGCGGGGGGGAGACCCAGTACTTC
CASSFWTSGGETQYF
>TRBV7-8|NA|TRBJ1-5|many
TGTGCCAGCAGCCCTTCCCGGACAGCAAGAAATCAGCCCCAGCATTTT
CASSPSRTARNQPQHF
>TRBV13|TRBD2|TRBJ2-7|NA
TGTGCCAGCAGCCTCGCCGGTAGCGGGAAGTACTTC
CASSLAGSGKYF
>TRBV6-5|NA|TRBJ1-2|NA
TGTGCCAGCAGTTATAGGCAGGACTATGGCTACACCTTC
CASSYRQDYGYTF
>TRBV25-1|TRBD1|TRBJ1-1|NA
TGTGCCAGCAGTGGGGACAGGGGATTTAACACTGAAGCTTTCTTT
CASSGDRGFNTEAFF
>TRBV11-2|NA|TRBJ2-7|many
TGTGCCAGCAGCTTAGATCCTCTGAGCGAGCAGTACTTC
CASSLDPLSEQYF
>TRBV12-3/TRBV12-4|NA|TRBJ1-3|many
TGTGCCAGCGGGGGTAGTGGAGGATCTGGAAACACCATATATTTT
CASGGSGGSGNTIYF
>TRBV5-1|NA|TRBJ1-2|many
TGCGCCAGCAGCTTTTTACCGCCGGGACAAGATTCGGGCTACACCTTC
CASSFLPPGQDSGYTF
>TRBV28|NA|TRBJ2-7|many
TGTGCCAGCAGTTCCGGGACGGCGAGCTCCTACGAGCAGTACTTC
CASSSGTASSYEQYF
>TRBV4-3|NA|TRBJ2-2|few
TGCGCCAGCAGCCAAGATCCCCACCGGGGGAACACCGGGGAGCTGTTTTTT
CASSQDPHRGNTGELFF
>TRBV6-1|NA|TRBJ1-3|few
NA
CASSKSAFFGNTIYF
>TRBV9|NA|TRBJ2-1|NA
TGTGCCAGCAGCCGGGCGGGTATCTCCTACAATGAGCAGTTCTTC
CASSRAGISYNEQFF
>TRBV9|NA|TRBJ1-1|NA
TGTGCCAGCAGTATGGGACATCACACTGAAGCTTTCTTT
CASSMGHHTEAFF
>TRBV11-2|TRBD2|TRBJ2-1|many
TGTGCCAGCAGCCCTTGGGGTAGCGGGGCTGAGCAGTTCTTC
CASSPWGSGAEQFF
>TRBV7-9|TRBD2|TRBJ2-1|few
TGTGCCAGCAGCTTACCGAGACTAGCGGCGGGCAATGAGCAGTTCTTC
CASSLPRLAAGNEQFF
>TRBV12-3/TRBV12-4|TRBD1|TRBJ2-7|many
TGTGCCAGCAGTTTATTGGGCCAGGGGGCAACCTACGAGCAGTACTTC
CASSLLGQGATYEQYF
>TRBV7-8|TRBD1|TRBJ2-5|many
TGTGCCAGCAGCTTAAAGGGGACCGGGACAGGTCCCAGGGAGACCCAGTACTTC
CASSLKGTGTGPRETQYF
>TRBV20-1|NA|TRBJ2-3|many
TGCAGTCTCAACGGGGGAAGCACAGATACGCAGTATTTT
CSLNGGSTDTQYF
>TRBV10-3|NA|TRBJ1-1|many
TGTGCCATCAGTGGGACAGAAAACACTGAAGCTTTCTTT
CAISGTENTEAFF
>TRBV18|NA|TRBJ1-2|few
TGTGCCAGCTCCCGTGACATGGGGATCTATGGCTACACCTTC
CASSRDMGIYGYTF
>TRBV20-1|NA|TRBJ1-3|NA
TGCAGTGCTAGAGATCAAAACTCTGGAAACACCATATATTTT
CSARDQNSGNTIYF
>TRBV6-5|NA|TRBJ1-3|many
TGTGCCAGCAGTTACGCAGGGACCCTTCCAAACACCATATATTTT
CASSYAGTLPNTIYF
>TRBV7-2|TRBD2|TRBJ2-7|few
TGTGCCAGCAGCTTAGGTTCTAGCGGGGCCTCCTACGAGCAGTACTTC
CASSLGSSGASYEQYF
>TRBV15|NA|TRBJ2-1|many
TGTGCCACCAGCAGAGATTTTAGCAATGAGCAGTTCTTC
CATSRDFSNEQFF
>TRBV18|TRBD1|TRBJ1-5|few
TGTGCCAGCTCACCATCAACAGGGGCGAGGGATAGCAATCAGCCCCAGCATTTT
CASSPSTGARDSNQPQHF
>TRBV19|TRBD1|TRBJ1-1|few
TGTGCCAGTACCCGACAGGGGCTTCGCACTGAAGCTTTCTTT
CASTRQGLRTEAFF
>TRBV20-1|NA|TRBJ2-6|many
TGCAGTGCTAGGCCGACAGGCTTCTCTGGGGCCAACGTCCTGACTTTC
CSARPTGFSGANVLTF
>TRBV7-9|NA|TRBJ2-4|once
TGTGCCAGCAGCCAAAATTCTTTGAGGCTAGCCAAAAACATTCAGTACTTC
CASSQNSLRLAKNIQYF
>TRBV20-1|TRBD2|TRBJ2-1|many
TGCAGTGCTAGAGCCGTCAGACTAGCGTCCAATGAGCAGTTCTTC
CSARAVRLASNEQFF
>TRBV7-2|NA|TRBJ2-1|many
TGTGCCAGCAGCCTTTCCGACCAAGCCCCCCAGCTCTTC
CASSLSDQAPQLF
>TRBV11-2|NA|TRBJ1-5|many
TGTGCCAGCAGTTCCACCTATAGCAATCAGCCCCAGCATTTT
CASSSTYSNQPQHF
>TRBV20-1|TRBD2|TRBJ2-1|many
TGCAGTGCAGACCCGGGACTAGCGGGAGTGAATGAGCAGTTCTTC
CSADPGLAGVNEQFF
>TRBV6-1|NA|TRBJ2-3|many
TGTGCCAGCAGTGAAGTGGCCCAATACACAGATACGCAGTATTTT
CASSEVAQYTDTQYF
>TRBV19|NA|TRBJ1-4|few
TGTGCCAGTAACTCAAACTCGGGGGATAGCGAAGAAAAACTGTTTTTT
CASNSNSGDSEEKLFF
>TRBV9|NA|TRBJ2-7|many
TGTGCCAGCAGCGCGGGGGGCAAATCCTACGAGCAGTACTTC
CASSAGGKSYEQYF
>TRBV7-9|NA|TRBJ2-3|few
TGTGCCAGCACCCCCGGACAGAGCACAGATACGCAGTATTTT
CASTPGQSTDTQYF
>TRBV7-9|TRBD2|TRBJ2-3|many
TGTGCCAGCCGGGGGGACTTGCAGTATTTT
CASRGDLQYF
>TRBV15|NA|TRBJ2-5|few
TGTGCCACCAGCAGAGATCGGAGGGGGCGAGAGGAGACCCAGTACTTC
CATSRDRRGREETQYF
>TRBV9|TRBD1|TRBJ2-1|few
TGTGCCAGCAGCGTACGGGGGACAGGGGTCCCCTACAATGAGCAGTTCTTC
CASSVRGTGVPYNEQFF
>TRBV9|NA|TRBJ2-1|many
TGTGCCAGCAGCGTAGCCGACAATGAGCAGTTCTTC
CASSVADNEQFF
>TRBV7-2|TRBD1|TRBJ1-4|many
TGTGCCAGCAGAACCGGGACAGGCAATGAAAAACTGTTTTTT
CASRTGTGNEKLFF
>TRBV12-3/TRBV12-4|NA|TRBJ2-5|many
TGTGCCAGCAGCCACTCCGGGACACACGAGGAGACCCAGTACTTC
CASSHSGTHEETQYF
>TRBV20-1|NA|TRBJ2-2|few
TGCAGTGCTAGAGGTCCTAGGGCCGGGGAGCTGTTTTTT
CSARGPRAGELFF
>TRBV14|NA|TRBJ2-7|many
TGTGCCAGCAGCCTCCAGTCCAGGGCCTCCTACGAGCAGTACTTC
CASSLQSRASYEQYF
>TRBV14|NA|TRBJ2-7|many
TGTGCCAGCAGCCTAGCACAGGGTTTCTACGAGCAGTACTTC
CASSLAQGFYEQYF
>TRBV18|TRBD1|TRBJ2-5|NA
TGTGCCAGCCGACCGACAGGGGCAGGGGAGACCCAGTACTTC
CASRPTGAGETQYF
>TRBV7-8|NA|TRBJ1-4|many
TGTGCCAGCAGCCTAGGGGGTGGGAATGAAAAACTGTTTTTT
CASSLGGGNEKLFF
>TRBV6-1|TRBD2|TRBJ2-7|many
TGTGCCAGCAGTGGACAGGGACTAGCGGCCTACGAGCAGTACTTC
CASSGQGLAAYEQYF
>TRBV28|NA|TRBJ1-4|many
TGTGCCAGCAGTTTGATTGATGAAAAACTGTTTTTT
CASSLIDEKLFF
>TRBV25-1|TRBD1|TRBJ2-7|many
TGTGCCAGCAGTGAATTGACAGGGGGGTACTCCTACGAGCAGTACTTC
CASSELTGGYSYEQYF
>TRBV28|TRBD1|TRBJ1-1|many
TGTGCCAGCACCTGGGGACAGGGGACGACTGAAGCTTTCTTT
CASTWGQGTTEAFF
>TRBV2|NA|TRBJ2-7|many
TGTGCCAGCAGTGAAGCACTCCACGAGCAGTACTTC
CASSEALHEQYF